This T cell receptor (beta chain) appears in the sequencing data of a study of blood T cell repertoires in COVID-19. The CDR3 extends over 15 amino acids. Trimming removed 4 bases from V and 7 bases from J; junction bases left unmatched: 8. CDR1 is ENHRY and CDR2 is SYGVKD in the germline V gene. Some clones are missing from TCRdb's copy, which holds only in-frame ones; the method was immunoSEQ multiplex PCR. Altogether approximately 300,000 clones are present, 87% being singletons, with the ten largest covering roughly 2%. This rearrangement joins TRBV10-3 to TRBJ2-3; 10 positions agree with TRBD1. Sequenced sample: peripheral blood. The sequence was obtained from a woman aged 50 to 60 who had recovered from COVID-19. The chain's CDR3 is CAISVGTGEAYTQYF. CDR3 coding DNA: TGTGCCATCAGTGTAGGGACAGGGGAGGCGTATACGCAGTATTTT.